This passage covers 16 T cell receptor beta chains from one sample sequenced in a study of shared clonotypes between healthy human individuals. Clones were read by immunoSEQ multiplex PCR, and TCRdb kept only the in-frame ones, dropping some. The sample has about 1.1 million clones; 70% to 80% are singletons. The sequencing sample was made of memory CD4+ T cells from PBMCs. Described subset: CD45RA-negative fraction. These receptors were taken from a man aged 18-30 years in good health. Some clones in this sample may be carry-over from other donors' samples.

The chain recombines TRBV19 with TRBJ2-5, with 8 bases matching TRBD1. CDR1 is LNHDA, CDR2 SQIVND, per germline (reference sequence). V lost 5 bases to trimming and J lost 4 bases; unmatched junction nucleotides: 9. This CDR3 spans 15 amino acids. CDR3: CASSPGQGRRETQYF. CDR3 nucleotide sequence: TGTGCCAGTAGTCCCGGACAGGGAAGAAGAGAGACCCAGTACTTC. Using reference TRBV19 and TRBJ2-5 for the parts outside the CDR3, the full variable domain is DGGITQSPKYLFRKEGQNVTLSCEQNLNHDAMYWYRQDPGQGLRLIYYSQIVNDFQKGDIAEGYSVSREKKESFPLTVTSAQKNPTAFYLCASSPGQGRRETQYFGPGTRLLVL.

The chain couples TRBV4-2 to TRBJ2-2; 14 bases match TRBD2. CDR3 size: 18 residues. V shed 1 base, J shed 7 bases, and the junction held 8 bases outside the gene matches. CDR1 is LGHNA and CDR2 is YNFKEQ in the germline V gene. This CDR3 reads CASSQVGLAGGVHGELFF. The CDR3, as DNA: TGTGCCAGCAGCCAAGTTGGACTAGCGGGAGGTGTGCACGGGGAGCTGTTTTTT.

This chain connects TRBV10-3 to TRBJ2-7; 8 nucleotides match TRBD2. This CDR3 is built from 15 residues. V trimming: 0 bases; J trimming: 3 bases; junction bases outside the gene matches: 4. The germline V gene has CDR1 ENHRY and CDR2 SYGVKD. The CDR3 protein is CAISESSGSVYEQYF. Here the CDR3 DNA reads TGTGCCATCAGTGAGTCCAGCGGGAGCGTCTACGAGCAGTACTTC.

This chain connects TRBV15 to TRBJ2-3; D assignment may be TRBD1 or TRBD2 (5 bases each). The germline V gene has CDR1 LNHNV and CDR2 YYDKDF (reference sequence). V lost 3 bases and J 0 bases, leaving 13 bases between the germline ends. This CDR3 has 16 amino acids. CDR3 sequence reads: CATSSGAGSSTDTQYF. The CDR3 DNA is TGTGCCACCAGCAGCGGGGCAGGGAGTAGCACAGATACGCAGTATTTT. Full variable domain (outside the CDR3, taken from reference TRBV15 and TRBJ2-3): DAMVIQNPRYQVTQFGKPVTLSCSQTLNHNVMYWYQQKSSQAPKLLFHYYDKDFNNEADTPDNFQSRRPNTSFCFLDIRSPGLGDTAMYLCATSSGAGSSTDTQYFGPGTRLTVL.

This clone came up many times. The chain is built from TRBV9 and TRBJ2-5; 8 bases map to TRBD1. This CDR3 has 16 amino acids. J lost 3 bases, V lost 0 bases, and 7 bases had no gene match. In germline, CDR1 is SGDLS, CDR2 YYNGEE. The CDR3 here is CASSVGFATGEETQYF. In DNA, the CDR3 is TGTGCCAGCAGCGTAGGGTTCGCGACAGGGGAAGAGACCCAGTACTTC. The whole variable domain, filled in from reference TRBV9 and TRBJ2-5, reads DSGVTQTPKHLITATGQRVTLRCSPRSGDLSVYWYQQSLDQGLQFLIQYYNGEERAKGNILERFSAQQFPDLHSELNLSSLELGDSALYFCASSVGFATGEETQYFGPGTRLLVL.

This clone was recorded once. The chain recombines TRBV6-5 with TRBJ2-5, with no clear D. V lost 0 bases and J lost 5, with 10 bases in between. CDR1 and CDR2 from the germline V gene are MNHEY and SVGAGI. The CDR3 spans 14 residues. The CDR3 sequence: CASSYSRAVETQYF. The CDR3 nucleotides read TGTGCCAGCAGTTACTCGAGAGCCGTGGAGACCCAGTACTTC.

The rearrangement links TRBV7-6 to TRBJ2-7; weak D call: TRBD1 (6 bases). CDR3 length: 13 residues. Germline loops: CDR1 SGHVS, CDR2 FNYEAQ. V lost 1 base and J 5 bases, leaving 9 bases between the germline ends. The chain's CDR3 is CASSLVQGHEQYF. In nucleotides, the CDR3 is TGTGCCAGCAGCTTAGTCCAGGGGCACGAGCAGTACTTC.

This clone was counted only a few times. The rearrangement uses TRBV6-5 and TRBJ2-5; 7 bases agree with TRBD1. Germline trimming cut 3 bases from V and 2 bases from J; bases unmatched to any gene: 3. The CDR3 loop spans 14 amino acids. The germline gives CDR1 MNHEY, CDR2 SVGAGI. The CDR3 protein is CASSYQTGQETQYF. The CDR3 DNA is TGTGCCAGCAGTTATCAGACAGGGCAAGAGACCCAGTACTTC.

The CDR3 coding sequence is TGTGCCAGCGGAAAGGGGGGGTTTACATACAATGAGCAGTTCTTC. Protein product: CASGKGGFTYNEQFF. V gene TRBV6-5 combines with J gene TRBJ2-1; perhaps TRBD2 as D (7 bases). Per germline, CDR1 MNHEY and CDR2 SVGAGI. The CDR3 consists of 15 residues. Between the trimmed V and J ends, which lost 8 bases and 4 bases, there was a span of 18 bases.

V and J are TRBV28 and TRBJ1-4, with unresolved D. The CDR3 is 16 amino acids. Trimming shortened V by 4 bases and J by 0 bases, and 12 bases separated the two germline ends. The V gene's germline CDR1 is MDHEN and CDR2 SYDVKM. CDR3 sequence: CASSSTWAPTNEKLFF. The CDR3 DNA reads as TGTGCCAGCAGTTCTACTTGGGCCCCAACTAATGAAAAACTGTTTTTT.

This chain links TRBV9 with TRBJ2-1, with 7 positions matching TRBD2. Trimming removed 3 bases from V and 3 bases from J; junction bases left unmatched: 6. The CDR3 length is 15 residues. Per the germline V gene, CDR1 is SGDLS and CDR2 is YYNGEE. The CDR3 sequence: CASSAGTTVYNEQFF. CDR3 coding DNA: TGTGCCAGCAGCGCAGGGACTACCGTCTACAATGAGCAGTTCTTC.

The V call is TRBV11-2, the J call TRBJ1-1; a possible D gene is TRBD1 (6 bases). V lost 10 bases and J 1 base, leaving 16 bases between the germline ends. Germline values: CDR1 SGHAT, CDR2 FQNNGV. The CDR3 covers 14 residues. CDR3: CAIRGGTQNTEAFF. The DNA for the CDR3 is TGTGCCATCAGGGGCGGGACACAGAACACTGAAGCTTTCTTT.

In regard to this clone: A much larger clone lies one base from this, so it may be a read error. The same CDR3 can be traced to other DNA sequences in this sample. The rearrangement uses TRBV11-1 and TRBJ1-1; D not resolved. Trimming left V 1 base short and J 1 base short, with 4 bases between. The germline V gene has CDR1 SGHAT and CDR2 FQDESV (reference sequence). This CDR3 is 13 amino acids long. The CDR3, as DNA: TGTGCCAGCAGCTTAGATCGGAACACTGAAGCTTTCTTT. This sequence encodes CASSLDRNTEAFF.

The chain joins TRBV6-1 to TRBJ2-5, with D possibly TRBD2 on 6 matching bases. CDR3 length equals 11 residues. Trimming removed 3 bases at V and 7 bases at J, with 6 bases between. The germline V gene has CDR1 MNHNS and CDR2 SASEGT. The chain's CDR3 is CASSEGGTQYF. CDR3 nucleotides: TGTGCCAGCAGTGAGGGAGGGACCCAGTACTTC.

The chain carries TRBV11-2 and TRBJ2-7; perhaps TRBD1 as D (6 bases). V was cut by 5 bases and J by 1 base, with 12 bases left in between. Germline V gene lookup returns CDR1 SGHAT and CDR2 FQNNGV. The CDR3 is 14 amino acids. CDR3 bases: TGTGCCAGCAGCCTATGGGACATATCCTACGAGCAGTACTTC. Translating it yields CASSLWDISYEQYF.

This chain joins TRBV7-3 and TRBJ2-1; 10 bases fit TRBD2. This CDR3 is built from 17 residues. Germline V CDR1 and CDR2: SGHTA, FQGTGA. Trimming took 2 bases from V and 1 from J; bases not matched to a gene: 5. Here the CDR3 reads CASSLLGTSVSYNEQFF. CDR3 DNA sequence: TGTGCCAGCAGCTTATTAGGGACTAGCGTTTCCTACAATGAGCAGTTCTTC.